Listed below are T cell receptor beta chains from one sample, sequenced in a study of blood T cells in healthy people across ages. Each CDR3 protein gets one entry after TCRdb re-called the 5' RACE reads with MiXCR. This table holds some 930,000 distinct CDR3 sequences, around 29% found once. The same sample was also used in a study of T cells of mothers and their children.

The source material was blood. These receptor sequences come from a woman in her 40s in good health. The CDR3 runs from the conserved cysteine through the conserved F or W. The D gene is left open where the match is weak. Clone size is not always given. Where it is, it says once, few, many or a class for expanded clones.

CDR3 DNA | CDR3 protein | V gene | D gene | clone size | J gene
TGTGCCAGCAGCTTATTTAAGGGGGCCGTTTTGAGAGGAGAGACCCAGTACTTC | CASSLFKGAVLRGETQYF | TRBV7-2 | TRBD1 | once | TRBJ2-5
TGTGCCAGGGTAGCCGGGACAGAGGACGAGCAGTACTTC | CARVAGTEDEQYF | TRBV28 | TRBD1 | - | TRBJ2-7
TGTGCCTGGAATGAGCAGGGGAATCAGCCCCAGCATTTT | CAWNEQGNQPQHF | TRBV30 | - | - | TRBJ1-5
TGTGCCAGCGCCTTGGGCAGCGGGGGGTCACCCCTCCACTTT | CASALGSGGSPLHF | TRBV27 | - | many | TRBJ1-6
TGTGCCAGCAGCTTACTAGCGGGGGGACACTCCTACGAGCAGTACTTC | CASSLLAGGHSYEQYF | TRBV7-2 | TRBD2 | - | TRBJ2-7
TGTGCCAGCAGCGTAGTGCCGAACACTGAAGCTTTCTTT | CASSVVPNTEAFF | TRBV9 | - | many | TRBJ1-1
TGCGCCAGCAGCCTCGATAATAGGAGAGATACCTACAATGAGCAGTTCTTC | CASSLDNRRDTYNEQFF | TRBV4-1 | - | few | TRBJ2-1
TGTGCCAGCAGTGACTTCGGAGCCTACGAGCAGTACTTC | CASSDFGAYEQYF | TRBV2 | - | - | TRBJ2-7
TGCGCCAGCAGCTTGGCTGACAGGGACCCCTACGAGCAGTACTTC | CASSLADRDPYEQYF | TRBV5-1 | TRBD1 | many | TRBJ2-7
TGCGCCAGCAGCTTGGATGGTAGCAGCCATAATGAGCAGTTCTTC | CASSLDGSSHNEQFF | TRBV5-1 | - | many | TRBJ2-1
TGTGCCAGCCCCTTCCCACTGTGCTCCTACAATGAGCAGTTCTTC | CASPFPLCSYNEQFF | TRBV11-2 | - | few | TRBJ2-1
TGTGCCAGCAGCGTAGGTTGGGGTCAGGGAACGGACTACGAGCAGTACTTC | CASSVGWGQGTDYEQYF | TRBV9 | - | - | TRBJ2-7
TGTGCCAGCAGCCAAGGGGACAGTCCAAACACTGAAGCTTTCTTT | CASSQGDSPNTEAFF | TRBV12-3/TRBV12-4 | TRBD1 | few | TRBJ1-1
TGCAGCTTTACAGGGTTCTCAGATACGCAGTATTTT | CSFTGFSDTQYF | TRBV29-1 | - | few | TRBJ2-3
TGTGCCAGCAGTAGAGCGAGAGTCCAAGAGACCCAGTACTTC | CASSRARVQETQYF | TRBV12-3/TRBV12-4 | - | few | TRBJ2-5
TGTGCCGGCAGCTTAGTAGGAGGGGCCTACGAGCAGTACTTC | CAGSLVGGAYEQYF | TRBV11-2 | - | - | TRBJ2-7